A selection of T cell receptor beta chains follows, all from one sample in a study of blood T cell repertoires in COVID-19. Profiled with immunoSEQ multiplex PCR; TCRdb holds only in-frame clones, not every one. This sample has roughly 420,000 clones; 85% to 90% occur once, and the top ten carry 0.95% to 1%. The source material was PBMCs or T cells enriched from blood (not recorded which). The receptors here all came from a woman aged 25-40 years with acute COVID-19. Both conserved end residues are part of each CDR3. The order of the fields is V gene, CDR3 protein.

v_call: TRBV19
cdr3_aa: CASKPGGATNEKLFF

v_call: TRBV24-1
cdr3_aa: CATSDSSQGAGNQPQHF

v_call: TRBV5-1
cdr3_aa: CASSLEAAGMNEKLFF

v_call: TRBV7-9
cdr3_aa: CASSLQEKQGYEQYF

v_call: TRBV7-3
cdr3_aa: CASSYGTLGNTQYF

v_call: TRBV5-5
cdr3_aa: CASRISGGGNTIYF

v_call: TRBV28
cdr3_aa: CASSPESLAGHHEQFF

v_call: TRBV10-1
cdr3_aa: CASSPQGTGANVLTF

v_call: TRBV29-1
cdr3_aa: CSVTLGQLYGYTF

v_call: TRBV6-5
cdr3_aa: CASRPGTGISYEQYF

v_call: TRBV9
cdr3_aa: CASSPDGGGYQPQHF

v_call: TRBV29-1
cdr3_aa: CSVVRAGREYGYTF

v_call: TRBV7-6
cdr3_aa: CASSPVGGAGNTIYF

v_call: TRBV6-4
cdr3_aa: CASSDSSGQGDTGELFF

v_call: TRBV9
cdr3_aa: CASSRGIPYEQYF

v_call: TRBV5-5
cdr3_aa: CASSARVLWYGYTF

v_call: TRBV7-2
cdr3_aa: CASRVGATSYNEQFF

v_call: TRBV29-1
cdr3_aa: CSVYEDSTGELFF

v_call: TRBV6-4
cdr3_aa: CASSDSRASTGELFF

v_call: TRBV7-2
cdr3_aa: CASSKDRGLGNTIYF

v_call: TRBV6-6
cdr3_aa: CASSSTGFPEAFF

v_call: TRBV6-5
cdr3_aa: CASMVGTGSYEQYF

v_call: TRBV2
cdr3_aa: CASSLSGRTEAFF

v_call: TRBV27
cdr3_aa: CASSFLGQGYEQYF

v_call: TRBV5-6
cdr3_aa: CASSLRLGTGANYGYTF

v_call: TRBV3-1/TRBV3-2
cdr3_aa: CASSQDGGLAADLHEQFF

v_call: TRBV19
cdr3_aa: CASSIVQGNNQPQHF

v_call: TRBV7-9
cdr3_aa: CASSLAPGEGEQYF

v_call: TRBV2
cdr3_aa: CASTLSSGGTYNEQFF

v_call: TRBV5-1
cdr3_aa: CASSLVAGGSYGYTF

v_call: TRBV7-9
cdr3_aa: CASSSDRISETQYF

v_call: TRBV10-3
cdr3_aa: CAISGGKNTEAFF

v_call: TRBV9
cdr3_aa: CASTSGASGLNYPGGELFF

v_call: TRBV2
cdr3_aa: CASTLAGGLDTQYF

v_call: TRBV29-1
cdr3_aa: CSVLGLAGASYEQYF

v_call: TRBV9
cdr3_aa: CASSVSSSGGAYEQYF

v_call: TRBV19
cdr3_aa: CASRLQGAYGYTF

v_call: TRBV30
cdr3_aa: CALWAGGFYEQYF

v_call: TRBV5-3
cdr3_aa: CARSSGSGLTTNEQFF

v_call: TRBV4-2
cdr3_aa: CASSQDTLTARVYGYTF

v_call: TRBV12-5
cdr3_aa: CASGLNRGTDTQYF

v_call: TRBV12-3/TRBV12-4
cdr3_aa: CASPPRHPGYTF

v_call: TRBV29-1
cdr3_aa: CSVLGQGAPDTQYF

v_call: TRBV7-8
cdr3_aa: CASSLEGTGVSDTQYF

v_call: TRBV2
cdr3_aa: CASSPTEISYEQYF

v_call: TRBV5-1
cdr3_aa: CASKKPGVLGVTGELFF

v_call: TRBV3-1/TRBV3-2
cdr3_aa: CASSQEHTGLAGETQYF

v_call: TRBV6-5
cdr3_aa: CASSRSGLLGNTIYF